The 16 T cell receptor beta chains given below trace back to one sample, sequenced in a study of T cells in Graves' hyperthyroidism and ophthalmopathy. The TCR beta CDR3 regions underwent amplification using RNA transcripts as the source. In the first-round RT-PCR of the TCR CDR3, the HTBI primer set was used. TCRdb passed the multiplex PCR reads through MiXCR, listing each CDR3 protein once. The sample contains nearly 600,000 distinct CDR3 sequences, around 13% of which appear only once. The sequencing input was blood. These receptor sequences come from a woman aged 25 to 39 with Graves' hyperthyroidism that later progressed to Graves' ophthalmopathy.

This clonotype was found once. V is TRBV19 and J is TRBJ2-7; D is perhaps TRBD1 (5 bases). CDR1 is LNHDA, CDR2 SQIVND, per germline (reference sequence). This CDR3 contains 15 residues. V was clipped by 0 bases and J by 6 bases, with 15 bases between them. CDR3 protein: CASSIEGQGSREQYF. The CDR3 nucleotides are TGTGCCAGTAGTATAGAGGGGCAGGGCTCCCGCGAGCAGTACTTC.

This clonotype was seen at least ten times. The chain is built from TRBV6-1 and TRBJ1-4; a possible D gene is TRBD1 (6 bases). The CDR3 covers 13 residues. Germline-derived CDR1 and CDR2 are MNHNS and SASEGT. V lost 8 bases and J lost 4, with 11 bases in between. The CDR3 here is CASSGHSNEKLFF. The CDR3 region has the DNA TGTGCCAGCTCGGGACATAGTAATGAAAAACTGTTTTTT.

This clonotype was seen repeatedly, ten times or more. The rearrangement links TRBV20-1 to TRBJ1-5, with TRBD1 matching 7 bases. Germline CDR1 is DFQATT and CDR2 is SNEGSKA (reference sequence). Unmatched junction bases numbered 16, after V lost 4 bases and J lost 7 bases. CDR3 length: 16 amino acids. CDR3 region: CSAIVRDRDPIQPQHF. The CDR3 region has the DNA TGCAGTGCTATCGTCCGAGACAGGGATCCTATCCAGCCCCAGCATTTT.

This clonotype came up a few times. The V gene is TRBV3-1, the J gene TRBJ2-1, with 8 bases matching TRBD2. The CDR3 sequence is 16 residues long. Germline trimming cut 2 bases from V and 3 bases from J; bases unmatched to any gene: 6. Germline assignment: CDR1 LGHDT and CDR2 YNNKEL (reference sequence). The CDR3 sequence: CASSQLPGGDYNEQFF. In nucleotides, the CDR3 is TGTGCCAGCAGCCAACTGCCGGGAGGGGACTACAATGAGCAGTTCTTC.

This clonotype was recorded at least ten times. The chain combines TRBV19 with TRBJ2-5, with 15 bases fitting TRBD2. The J segment lost 13 bases and the V segment lost 7 bases, leaving 7 bases of the junction unmatched. Germline lookup yields CDR1 LNHDA and CDR2 SQIVND (reference sequence). CDR3 length: 13 amino acids. The CDR3 region is CASTGLAGGPRYF. The CDR3 region has the DNA TGTGCCAGTACAGGACTAGCGGGAGGGCCTAGGTACTTC.

This chain's CDR3 is CASSSHEGYTF. CDR3 in DNA: TGTGCCAGCAGTTCACACGAGGGCTACACCTTC. J is TRBJ1-2 and V is TRBV12-3 or TRBV12-4, with no clear D. The CDR3 runs 11 residues. The V end was cut by 4 bases, the J end by 8 bases, with 8 bases between.

This clonotype has a count of ten or more. The V and J genes are TRBV5-1 and TRBJ1-3; D is unresolved. Germline values: CDR1 SGHRS, CDR2 YFSETQ. The CDR3 is 15 amino acids. The V end was cut by 4 bases, the J end by 0 bases, with 11 bases between. The CDR3: CASSRSGDSGNTIYF. DNA of the CDR3: TGCGCCAGCAGCAGATCAGGTGACTCTGGAAACACCATATATTTT.

Many counts were recorded for this clonotype. This sequence joins TRBV6-1 and TRBJ2-6; D ambiguous. The germline V and J ends were trimmed by 4 bases and 4 bases, with 11 bases remaining between them. CDR3 length: 15 residues. Per germline, CDR1 MNHNS and CDR2 SASEGT. CDR3 nucleotides: TGTGCCAGCAGTGTTACCCAGGCGGGGGCCAACGTCCTGACTTTC. It translates to CASSVTQAGANVLTF.

CDR3 nucleotides: TGTGCCAGCAGTGCCTCAGGGAGAGGGCCCACAGATACGCAGTATTTT. Protein sequence: CASSASGRGPTDTQYF. The chain employs TRBV25-1 and TRBJ2-3; D may match TRBD1 or TRBD2 (5 bases each). The germline V gene has CDR1 MGHDK and CDR2 SYGVNS. With 4 bases removed from V and 2 bases from J, the gap between germline ends came to 16 bases. The length of the CDR3 is 16 residues.

This clonotype was seen ten or more times. This chain links TRBV6-1 with TRBJ2-3; the D gene is possibly TRBD1 (5 bases). V gave up 8 bases and J gave up 6 bases, with 12 bases separating them. Germline V lookup: CDR1 MNHNS, CDR2 SASEGT. The CDR3 is 12 residues long. CDR3 coding DNA: TGTGCCAGCGGGCAGGGCGTGGATACGCAGTATTTT. It codes for CASGQGVDTQYF.

This clonotype turned up a few times. V is TRBV5-1 and J is TRBJ2-5; D ambiguous. Trimming shortened V by 4 bases and J by 5 bases, and 9 bases separated the two germline ends. Germline V lookup: CDR1 SGHRS, CDR2 YFSETQ. The CDR3 is 12 residues long. CDR3: CASSVGVETQYF. The CDR3 DNA is TGCGCCAGCAGCGTTGGAGTGGAGACCCAGTACTTC.

This chain links TRBV27 with TRBJ2-7, with TRBD2 matching over 13 bases. This CDR3 is 15 amino acids long. V gave up 7 bases and J gave up 0 bases; unmatched junction bases: 3. Germline loops: CDR1 MNHEY, CDR2 SMNVEV (reference sequence). The CDR3 loop reads CASKGTSGISYEQYF. The CDR3 coding sequence is TGTGCCAGCAAGGGGACTAGCGGGATCTCCTACGAGCAGTACTTC.

This clonotype was picked up a small number of times. CDR3 in DNA: TGCGCCAGCAGCCAAGATGGGGGAGATCGGCGGGAGCAGTTCTTC. Translating it yields CASSQDGGDRREQFF. The chain joins TRBV4-3 to TRBJ2-1, with D perhaps matching TRBD1 or TRBD2 (5 bases each). There are 15 residues in the CDR3. The germline V gene encodes CDR1 LGHNA and CDR2 YSLEER. Trimming shortened V by 0 bases and J by 10 bases, and 16 bases separated the two germline ends.

This clonotype appeared a few times. Given a much more abundant clone one base away, this may be a read error. Because it lacks the conserved phenylalanine or tryptophan at the end, this CDR3 is likely a read error. This chain uses TRBV12-3 or TRBV12-4 with TRBJ1-2, with a possible D match to TRBD1 (6 bases). This CDR3 is built from 15 residues. Trimming took off 6 bases at V and 2 bases at J, with 16 bases between the two ends. The CDR3 loop reads CASSLEGGWNYGYTL. In DNA form, the CDR3 reads TGTGCCAGCAGCCTAGAGGGGGGATGGAACTATGGCTACACCCTC.

The chain uses TRBV18 and TRBJ2-7; 10 bases map to TRBD1. V lost 2 bases to trimming and J lost 6 bases; unmatched junction nucleotides: 10. Germline CDR1 reads KGHSH; CDR2 reads LQKENI. CDR3 length: 16 residues. CDR3 DNA: TGTGCCAGCTCACCAGTGACCGGGACAGGGGTCTCCGAGCAGTACTTC. This translates into CASSPVTGTGVSEQYF.

This clonotype has just a few counts. J is TRBJ2-1 and V is TRBV7-3; tentatively, D is TRBD2 (5 bases). With 0 bases removed from V and 12 bases from J, the gap between germline ends came to 12 bases. Germline loops: CDR1 SGHTA, CDR2 FQGTGA. This CDR3 comprises 13 residues. In DNA form, the CDR3 reads TGTGCCAGCAGCTTAACATCATCTGCGGGGCAGTTCTTC. Translating it yields CASSLTSSAGQFF.